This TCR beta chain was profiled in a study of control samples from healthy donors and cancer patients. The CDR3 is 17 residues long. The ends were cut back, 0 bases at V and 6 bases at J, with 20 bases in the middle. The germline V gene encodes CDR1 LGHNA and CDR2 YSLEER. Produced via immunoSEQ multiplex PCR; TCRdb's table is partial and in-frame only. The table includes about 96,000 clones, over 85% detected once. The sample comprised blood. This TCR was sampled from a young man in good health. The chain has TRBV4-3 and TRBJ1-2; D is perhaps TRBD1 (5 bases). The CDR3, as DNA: TGCGCCAGCAGCCAAGATTCGGTGCAGGGATTCCTTCATGGCTACACCTTC. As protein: CASSQDSVQGFLHGYTF.